The 32 T cell receptor beta chains reported below all come from one sample, sequenced in a study of T cell clones after liver transplantation. The assay was immunoSEQ multiplex PCR, and TCRdb's table has in-frame clones only and misses some. Among about 72,000 clones listed, more than 90% were seen once. The material sequenced was CD4+ T cells from blood, taken before liver transplant. The receptor set was obtained from a human donor who received a liver transplant.

V is TRBV5-1 and J is TRBJ1-5, with 7 bases identical to TRBD1. V shed 0 bases, J shed 11 bases, and the junction held 11 bases outside the gene matches. CDR1 and CDR2 from the germline V gene are SGHRS and YFSETQ. The CDR3 consists of 15 residues. The CDR3 DNA is TGCGCCAGCAGCTTGGGTGACAGGGATCCGGGGGCCCAGCATTTT. This translates into CASSLGDRDPGAQHF.

The gene calls are TRBV25-1 and TRBJ1-5; D remains ambiguous. CDR1 and CDR2 (germline): MGHDK, SYGVNS. The CDR3 is made up of 15 amino acids. The V and J ends lost 6 bases and 5 bases respectively, with 17 bases between them. This CDR3 is CASSPRASGHQPQHF. CDR3 nucleotide sequence: TGTGCCAGCAGCCCCCGGGCCTCCGGGCATCAGCCCCAGCATTTT.

V and J are TRBV18 and TRBJ2-7, with 11 bases identical to TRBD2. There are 15 residues in the CDR3. The germline V gene has CDR1 KGHSH and CDR2 LQKENI. The V and J ends lost 3 bases and 6 bases, in that order; junction bases with no gene match: 7. DNA for the CDR3: TGTGCCAGCTCACCCCGTGGGACTAGCGGCACCGAGCAGTACTTC. It translates to CASSPRGTSGTEQYF. Filled out from reference TRBV18 and TRBJ2-7, the complete variable domain reads NAGVMQNPRHLVRRRGQEARLRCSPMKGHSHVYWYRQLPEEGLKFMVYLQKENIIDESGMPKERFSAEFPKEGPSILRIQQVVRGDSAAYFCASSPRGTSGTEQYFGPGTRLTVT.

The gene calls are TRBV2 and TRBJ2-1, with unresolved D. CDR3 length: 12 amino acids. V was cut by 7 bases and J by 4 bases, with 8 bases left in between. CDR1 is SNHLY and CDR2 is FYNNEI in the germline V gene. DNA of the CDR3: TGTGCCAGCAAGCAGGAATACAATGAGCAGTTCTTC. It codes for CASKQEYNEQFF. Based on the CDR3 plus reference TRBV2 and TRBJ2-1, the full variable domain is EPEVTQTPSHQVTQMGQEVILRCVPISNHLYFYWYRQILGQKVEFLVSFYNNEISEKSEIFDDQFSVERPDGSNFTLKIRSTKLEDSAMYFCASKQEYNEQFFGPGTRLTVL.

CDR3 protein: CASSKQGYGYTF. CDR3 DNA: TGTGCCAGCAGTAAACAGGGGTATGGCTACACCTTC. This sequence joins TRBV28 and TRBJ1-2; 7 bases are a match to TRBD1. Germline-derived CDR1 and CDR2 are MDHEN and SYDVKM. This CDR3 has 12 residues. The J segment lost 5 bases and the V segment lost 5 bases, leaving 2 bases of the junction unmatched.

The genes are TRBV25-1 and TRBJ2-6; D uncertain. V lost 2 bases to trimming and J lost 0 bases, with 5 bases between them. In germline, CDR1 is MGHDK, CDR2 SYGVNS. This CDR3 spans 15 amino acids. The CDR3 nucleotides are TGTGCCAGCAGTGAACGCGGCTCTGGGGCCAACGTCCTGACTTTC. This sequence encodes CASSERGSGANVLTF.

V and J are TRBV6-1 and TRBJ2-1; 8 nucleotides match TRBD1. Germline trimming cut 5 bases from V and 8 bases from J; bases unmatched to any gene: 8. The CDR3 consists of 14 residues. The germline CDR1 and CDR2 sequences are MNHNS and SASEGT. The CDR3 nucleotides are TGTGCCAGCAGTTCCACAGGGGGGTGGGATGAGCAGTTCTTC. Translating it yields CASSSTGGWDEQFF.

The chain is built from TRBV19 and TRBJ2-3; D is unclear. Germline values: CDR1 LNHDA, CDR2 SQIVND (reference sequence). V lost 5 bases, J lost 0 bases, and 12 bases lay in between. The length of the CDR3 is 15 residues. The CDR3 DNA follows: TGTGCCAGTAGTCCTAAGACAATTAGCACAGATACGCAGTATTTT. It encodes CASSPKTISTDTQYF.

This chain connects TRBV10-3 to TRBJ1-2; 8 positions match TRBD1. V shed 3 bases, J shed 7 bases, and the junction held 10 bases outside the gene matches. Germline-derived CDR1 and CDR2 are ENHRY and SYGVKD. CDR3 length: 15 amino acids. The CDR3, as DNA: TGTGCCATCAGTGAACAACGACAGGGGTCGGGTGGCTACACCTTC. It specifies CAISEQRQGSGGYTF.

J is TRBJ2-1 and V is TRBV19; weak D call: TRBD2 (5 bases). Trimming took off 5 bases at V and 4 bases at J, with 9 bases between the two ends. Germline V lookup: CDR1 LNHDA, CDR2 SQIVND (reference sequence). The CDR3 is 13 residues long. The CDR3 sequence is CASSHWEYNEQFF. The CDR3 coding sequence is TGTGCCAGTAGTCATTGGGAGTACAATGAGCAGTTCTTC.

The chain carries TRBV5-1 and TRBJ1-2; D uncertain. Trimming pared 0 bases from V and 7 bases from J, leaving 7 bases between. The CDR3 sequence is 12 residues long. CDR1 is SGHRS and CDR2 is YFSETQ in the germline V gene. CDR3 sequence reads: CASSLDSVGYTF. The CDR3 DNA is TGCGCCAGCAGCTTGGACTCGGTTGGCTACACCTTC.

The chain is built from TRBV19 and TRBJ1-2; 8 bases line up with TRBD1. The length of the CDR3 is 15 residues. The J segment lost 6 bases and the V segment lost 2 bases, leaving 8 bases of the junction unmatched. Germline loops: CDR1 LNHDA, CDR2 SQIVND (reference sequence). CDR3 in amino acids: CASSIKLVQGDGYTF. CDR3 nucleotide sequence: TGTGCCAGTAGTATAAAACTGGTACAGGGGGATGGCTACACCTTC.

The chain carries TRBV7-9 and TRBJ2-5; a possible D gene is TRBD1 (6 bases). Trimming shortened V by 5 bases and J by 1 base, and 11 bases separated the two germline ends. The CDR3 extends over 14 amino acids. Germline V CDR1 and CDR2: SEHNR, FQNEAQ (reference sequence). The CDR3 reads CASSLQGSQETQYF. The DNA of the CDR3 is TGTGCCAGCAGCCTACAGGGTAGCCAAGAGACCCAGTACTTC.

The rearrangement links TRBV30 to TRBJ2-7; TRBD1 is a possible D gene (6 bases). Trimming shortened V by 3 bases and J by 3 bases, and 18 bases separated the two germline ends. Germline V CDR1 and CDR2: GTSNPN, SVGIG (reference sequence). This CDR3 is built from 15 residues. The CDR3 is CAWRGDTGRLYEQYF. Written as DNA, the CDR3 is TGTGCCTGGAGGGGGGATACAGGGCGCCTCTACGAGCAGTACTTC.

This chain's CDR3 is CASSPGLDNEQFF. In nucleotides, the CDR3 is TGTGCCAGCTCACCAGGGTTGGACAATGAGCAGTTCTTC. This chain uses TRBV18 with TRBJ2-1; D remains unclear. The CDR3 contains 13 residues. Between the trimmed V and J ends, which lost 2 bases and 5 bases, there was a span of 7 bases. The V gene's germline CDR1 is KGHSH and CDR2 LQKENI.

The chain has TRBV7-8 and TRBJ2-7, with 10 bases fitting TRBD1. Losses at the gene ends were 3 bases for V and 6 bases for J; bases not matched to a gene: 8. The CDR3 has 15 residues. The V gene's germline CDR1 is SGHVS and CDR2 FQNEAQ. The CDR3 here is CASSLYRDRGSEQYF. CDR3 nucleotides: TGTGCCAGCAGCTTGTACCGGGACAGGGGAAGCGAGCAGTACTTC.

V is TRBV4-3 and J is TRBJ2-7; 9 nucleotides match TRBD2. V was pared by 7 bases and J by 4 bases, with 17 bases of the junction left unmatched. Germline values: CDR1 LGHNA, CDR2 YSLEER. The CDR3 spans 17 residues. Here the CDR3 reads CASKQSYAASGDYEQYF. The CDR3 region has the DNA TGCGCCAGCAAACAATCGTACGCGGCTAGCGGGGATTACGAGCAGTACTTC.

The chain couples TRBV5-1 to TRBJ1-1, with 7 positions matching TRBD1. Germline V gene data show CDR1 as SGHRS and CDR2 as YFSETQ. V lost 5 bases, J lost 7 bases, and 17 bases stayed unmatched. The length of the CDR3 is 16 residues. The CDR3 loop is CASRPTGLGLEGEAFF. The CDR3 DNA reads TGCGCCAGCAGGCCGACAGGGCTGGGGTTGGAGGGTGAAGCTTTCTTT.

V gene TRBV6-1 combines with J gene TRBJ2-3, with D tentatively TRBD1 (6 bases). Trimming cost V 6 bases and J 5 bases, with 6 bases left between them. CDR3 size: 11 residues. Germline CDR1 reads MNHNS; CDR2 reads SASEGT. This chain's CDR3 is CASRGGDTQYF. The CDR3 DNA reads as TGTGCCAGCAGAGGGGGAGATACGCAGTATTTT.

The rearrangement joins TRBV11-3 to TRBJ2-1; 10 nucleotides agree with TRBD2. The germline CDR1 and CDR2 sequences are SGHNT and YENEEA. This CDR3 contains 14 residues. Trimming took 5 bases from V and 9 from J; bases not matched to a gene: 7. The CDR3 region is CASSTRTSGLEQFF. Written as DNA, the CDR3 is TGTGCCAGCAGCACCCGGACTAGCGGACTTGAGCAGTTCTTC.

This rearrangement joins TRBV10-3 to TRBJ2-1; possible D gene TRBD1, 5 bases. Germline V gene data show CDR1 as ENHRY and CDR2 as SYGVKD. The ends were cut back, 4 bases at V and 5 bases at J, with 6 bases in the middle. CDR3 length: 12 amino acids. CDR3 DNA: TGTGCCATCAGTGTAGGGGACAATGAGCAGTTCTTC. This sequence encodes CAISVGDNEQFF.

J is TRBJ2-3 and V is TRBV5-1; a possible D gene is TRBD1 (5 bases). This CDR3 region has 15 residues. Trimming took off 0 bases at V and 3 bases at J, with 11 bases between the two ends. CDR1 SGHRS and CDR2 YFSETQ come from the germline V gene. CDR3 amino acids: CASSLALGVTDTQYF. The CDR3 DNA sequence: TGCGCCAGCAGCTTGGCTTTAGGGGTAACAGATACGCAGTATTTT.

J is TRBJ2-5 and V is TRBV5-1; 9 nucleotides line up with TRBD1. Matching the DNA end better, TRBJ2-7 makes the J call doubtful. CDR1 SGHRS and CDR2 YFSETQ come from the germline V gene. The CDR3 has 15 amino acids. The DNA of the CDR3 is TGCGCCAGCAGCTTCTGGACAGGGGAACCCTACGAGCAGTACTTC. It specifies CASSFWTGEPYEQYF.

The chain has TRBV28 and TRBJ1-2, with TRBD1 matching over 7 bases. The CDR3 runs to 15 residues. Germline values: CDR1 MDHEN, CDR2 SYDVKM. The trim removed 4 bases at V and 3 bases at J, leaving 8 bases unmatched. The CDR3 bases are TGTGCCAGCAGTTCCCCGGGACAGCTTTACTATGGCTACACCTTC. Translated: CASSSPGQLYYGYTF.

This sequence joins TRBV6-5 and TRBJ1-2; 10 bases align to TRBD1. Germline trimming cut 6 bases from V and 8 bases from J; bases unmatched to any gene: 6. The germline V gene has CDR1 MNHEY and CDR2 SVGAGI. The CDR3 sequence is 13 residues long. Here the CDR3 reads CASRPDRGRGYTF. The CDR3 DNA is TGTGCCAGCAGACCTGACAGGGGGCGAGGCTACACCTTC.

The V and J genes are TRBV21-1 and TRBJ1-1; TRBD1 is the table's D call and was not checked against the DNA. TRBV21-1 is a documented pseudogene. This CDR3 is built from 16 residues. The CDR3 bases are TGTGCCAGCTCCCCCCGGCGGACATCTAAGAACACTGAAGCTTTCTTT. It translates to CASSPRRTSKNTEAFF.

This CDR3 reads CASSFGQGTDTQYF. The CDR3 DNA sequence: TGTGCCAGCAGCTTCGGACAGGGGACAGATACGCAGTATTTT. The chain couples TRBV11-3 to TRBJ2-3, with 9 nucleotides matching TRBD1. The V and J ends lost 3 bases and 3 bases, in that order; junction bases with no gene match: 1. Germline CDR1 and CDR2: SGHNT and YENEEA. The CDR3 loop spans 14 amino acids.

The genes are TRBV4-3 and TRBJ1-2; D may be TRBD1 (6 bases). Germline V gene lookup returns CDR1 LGHNA and CDR2 YSLEER. This CDR3 has 15 amino acids. V dropped 2 bases and J dropped 5 bases, with 15 bases sitting between them. CDR3 region: CASSQKDGGRYGYTF. In DNA, the CDR3 is TGCGCCAGCAGCCAAAAAGACGGGGGGCGGTATGGCTACACCTTC.

The rearrangement links TRBV9 to TRBJ2-6; no clear D gene. V lost 2 bases and J lost 1, with 4 bases in between. There are 14 residues in the CDR3. CDR1 is SGDLS and CDR2 is YYNGEE in the germline V gene. CDR3 region: CASSVQSGANVLTF. The CDR3 nucleotides read TGTGCCAGCAGCGTTCAATCTGGGGCCAACGTCCTGACTTTC.

V and J are TRBV2 and TRBJ2-7, with D perhaps given as TRBD1 or TRBD2 (5 bases each). The germline V and J ends were trimmed by 1 base and 3 bases, with 13 bases remaining between them. Germline V gene data show CDR1 as SNHLY and CDR2 as FYNNEI. CDR3 length equals 15 residues. CDR3 DNA sequence: TGTGCCAGCAGTGAAGTTTCATGGGACCACTACGAGCAGTACTTC. Encoded protein: CASSEVSWDHYEQYF. The variable domain in full, completed from reference TRBV2 and TRBJ2-7, reads EPEVTQTPSHQVTQMGQEVILRCVPISNHLYFYWYRQILGQKVEFLVSFYNNEISEKSEIFDDQFSVERPDGSNFTLKIRSTKLEDSAMYFCASSEVSWDHYEQYFGPGTRLTVT.

CDR3 sequence (DNA): TGTGCCAGTAGGGGGACTGAAGCTTTCTTT. As protein: CASRGTEAFF. This chain uses TRBV6-5 with TRBJ1-1; possible D gene TRBD1, 6 bases. CDR1 is MNHEY, CDR2 SVGAGI, per germline. Deletions cut 9 bases from V and 5 bases from J, with 7 bases between. The CDR3 consists of 10 residues.

The genes are TRBV18 and TRBJ2-3; D not resolved. This CDR3 comprises 14 residues. Germline V lookup: CDR1 KGHSH, CDR2 LQKENI. V was shortened by 3 bases and J by 4 bases, with 11 bases between the two germline ends. The CDR3 DNA follows: TGTGCCAGCTCACCTACGACGCACCCAGATACGCAGTATTTT. It is translated as CASSPTTHPDTQYF.